The rows below give T cell receptor beta chains drawn from one sample of a study of CD8+ T cells in alopecia areata. The method was immunoSEQ multiplex PCR; TCRdb's version includes in-frame clones alone and lacks a portion of them. The table includes fewer than 250,000 clones, just under 65% detected once. Specimen: CD4+ T cells sorted from blood, collected around week 50, from a patient treated with tofacitinib. Receptors were obtained from a human donor with alopecia areata. CDR3s include the opening cysteine and the closing phenylalanine or tryptophan. The D gene is left open where the match is weak. Clone size is stated in some rows and not others, as once, few, many or a class when expanded.

TRBD1	-	TRBV4-3	TRBJ1-1	CASSQEQGRTEAFF	TGCGCCAGCAGCCAAGAACAGGGGAGGACTGAAGCTTTCTTT
-	-	TRBV9	TRBJ1-2	CASSATVMGYTF	TGTGCCAGCAGCGCGACAGTGATGGGCTACACCTTC
TRBD1	once	TRBV7-2	TRBJ2-5	CASSRWDRGTQETQYF	TGTGCCAGCAGCCGTTGGGACAGGGGTACCCAAGAGACCCAGTACTTC
-	once	TRBV6-6	TRBJ1-2	CASLRINYGYTF	TGTGCCAGCCTAAGGATTAACTATGGCTACACCTTC
-	-	TRBV27	TRBJ1-5	CASSFGSDNQPQHF	TGTGCCAGCAGTTTCGGGAGTGACAATCAGCCCCAGCATTTT
TRBD2	-	TRBV29-1	TRBJ2-3	CRAISGTSTDTQYF	TGCAGAGCAATTAGCGGGACCAGCACAGATACGCAGTATTTT
-	-	TRBV4-2	TRBJ2-3	CASSQDHVASAVGSDTQYF	TGTGCCAGCAGCCAAGATCATGTCGCTAGCGCCGTCGGGTCGGATACGCAGTATTTT
-	-	TRBV25-1	TRBJ2-2	CASTEGTPNTGELFF	TGTGCCAGCACCGAGGGGACACCGAACACCGGGGAGCTGTTTTTT
TRBD1	-	TRBV6-1	TRBJ2-7	CASVKGTGSSYEQYF	TGTGCCAGCGTGAAGGGGACAGGGTCGTCCTACGAGCAGTACTTC
-	-	TRBV21-1	TRBJ2-3	CASSILGTRVDTQYF	TGTGCCAGCAGCATATTAGGGACTAGAGTAGATACGCAGTATTTT
-	few	TRBV5-4	TRBJ2-1	CASSSLGYEQFF	TGTGCCAGCAGCTCCTTGGGCTATGAGCAGTTCTTC
-	-	TRBV29-1	TRBJ1-5	CSVAAGHTNQPQHF	TGCAGCGTTGCGGCAGGGCATACAAATCAGCCCCAGCATTTT
-	few	TRBV29-1	TRBJ1-2	CSVGLGSYGYTF	TGCAGCGTTGGGTTGGGGTCCTATGGCTACACCTTC
-	-	TRBV15	TRBJ2-3	CATSRENRNTDTQYF	TGTGCCACCAGCAGAGAAAACAGAAACACAGATACGCAGTATTTT
-	-	TRBV30	TRBJ2-7	CALIQSNSYEQYF	TGTGCCCTTATCCAGTCGAACTCCTACGAGCAGTACTTC
-	-	TRBV11-3	TRBJ2-2	CASTAGTNGELFF	TGTGCCAGCACTGCCGGGACAAACGGGGAGCTGTTTTTT
-	-	TRBV7-2	TRBJ1-2	CASSPQTIIYGYTF	TGTGCCAGCAGCCCACAGACCATCATCTATGGCTACACCTTC
-	-	TRBV5-4	TRBJ2-1	CASSKDRYNEQFF	TGTGCCAGCAGCAAAGACAGGTACAATGAGCAGTTCTTC
TRBD1	-	TRBV29-1	TRBJ2-7	CSVEDRGTGDYEQYF	TGCAGCGTTGAAGATCGGGGGACAGGGGACTACGAGCAGTACTTC
TRBD1	-	TRBV4-3	TRBJ1-2	CASSPDRANGYTF	TGCGCCAGCAGCCCGGACAGGGCAAATGGCTACACCTTC
-	-	TRBV9	TRBJ1-2	CASSVASSGSGYTF	TGTGCCAGCAGCGTAGCTAGCTCGGGGAGTGGCTACACCTTC
-	-	TRBV30	TRBJ1-1	CAWSKSPRGAFF	TGTGCCTGGAGTAAGAGCCCACGGGGAGCTTTCTTT
TRBD1	-	TRBV29-1	TRBJ2-7	CSARQGYEQYF	TGCAGCGCACGACAGGGCTACGAGCAGTACTTC
-	-	TRBV25-1	TRBJ1-2	CASSEARGGYTF	TGTGCCAGCAGTGAAGCCAGGGGTGGCTACACCTTC
TRBD1	few	TRBV5-1	TRBJ2-3	CASSPLTGKARFTDTQYF	TGCGCCAGCAGCCCGTTGACAGGGAAGGCTCGCTTCACAGATACGCAGTATTTT
TRBD1	few	TRBV2	TRBJ1-6	CASRTGQVSSYNSPLHF	TGTGCCAGTCGGACCGGACAGGTCAGCTCCTATAATTCACCCCTCCACTTT
-	-	TRBV11-2	TRBJ2-2	CASSLFSTGELFF	TGTGCCAGCAGCTTGTTCAGCACCGGGGAGCTGTTTTTT
-	-	TRBV12-5	TRBJ2-7	CASGLPQEGGEQYF	TGTGCTAGTGGTTTGCCACAGGAAGGGGGCGAGCAGTACTTC
-	few	TRBV15	TRBJ1-2	CATSIQPGADYGYTF	TGTGCCACCAGCATCCAACCGGGGGCGGATTATGGCTACACCTTC
-	-	TRBV7-2	TRBJ1-6	CASSLRRGLNNSPLHF	TGTGCTAGCAGCTTAAGACGGGGGCTAAATAATTCACCCCTCCACTTT
-	once	TRBV14	TRBJ1-1	CASSQDLHGAGMRTEAFF	TGTGCCAGCAGCCAAGACCTTCACGGCGCAGGGATGAGGACTGAAGCTTTCTTT